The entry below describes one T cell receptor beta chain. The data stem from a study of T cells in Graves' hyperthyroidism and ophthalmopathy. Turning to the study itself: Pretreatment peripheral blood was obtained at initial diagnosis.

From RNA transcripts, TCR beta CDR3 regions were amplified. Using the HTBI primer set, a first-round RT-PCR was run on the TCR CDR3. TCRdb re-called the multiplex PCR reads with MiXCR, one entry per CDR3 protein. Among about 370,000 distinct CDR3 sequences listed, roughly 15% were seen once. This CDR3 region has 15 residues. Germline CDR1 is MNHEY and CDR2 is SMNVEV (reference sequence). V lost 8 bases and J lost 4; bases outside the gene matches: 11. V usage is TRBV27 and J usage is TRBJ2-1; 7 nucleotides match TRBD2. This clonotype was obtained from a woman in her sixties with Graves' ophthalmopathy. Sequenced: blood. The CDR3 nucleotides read TGTGCCAGCGGCCAAGCGGGAACTCGGTACAATGAGCAGTTCTTC. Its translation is CASGQAGTRYNEQFF.